This passage covers 22 T cell receptor beta chains from one sample sequenced in a study of T cells in Graves' hyperthyroidism and ophthalmopathy. Amplification targeted TCR beta CDR3 regions from RNA transcripts. HTBI primers were used for first-round RT-PCR of the TCR CDR3. TCRdb reanalysed the multiplex PCR reads using MiXCR and keeps one entry per CDR3 protein. Among 500,000 or so distinct CDR3 sequences listed, roughly 17% were seen once. Sequencing used blood. The source is a young woman with Graves' ophthalmopathy.

The table lists this clonotype with a few counts. This rearrangement joins TRBV5-6 to TRBJ2-1; D gene uncertain. The CDR3 is 12 amino acids. Germline lookup yields CDR1 SGHDT and CDR2 YYEEEE. V was pared by 4 bases and J by 8 bases, with 10 bases between. The CDR3, as DNA: TGTGCCAGCAGCCCCGTTGGACATGAGCAGTTCTTC. This gives the protein CASSPVGHEQFF.

On this clonotype itself: Given a much more abundant clone one base away, this may be a read error. CDR3 loop: CATSRNGGRGQEQYF. The CDR3 DNA is TGTGCCACCAGCAGAAATGGTGGGAGGGGGCAGGAGCAGTACTTC. The chain is built from TRBV15 and TRBJ2-7, with D possibly called TRBD1 or TRBD2 (7 bases each). Deletions cut 2 bases from V and 7 bases from J, with 18 bases between. The CDR3 covers 15 residues. The germline V gene encodes CDR1 LNHNV and CDR2 YYDKDF (reference sequence). The full variable domain, with the rest looked up from reference TRBV15 and TRBJ2-7, is DAMVIQNPRYQVTQFGKPVTLSCSQTLNHNVMYWYQQKSSQAPKLLFHYYDKDFNNEADTPDNFQSRRPNTSFCFLDIRSPGLGDTAMYLCATSRNGGRGQEQYFGPGTRLTVT.

This clonotype was picked up a small number of times. The chain uses TRBV20-1 and TRBJ2-6, with D perhaps TRBD2 (6 bases). CDR1 DFQATT and CDR2 SNEGSKA come from the germline V gene (reference sequence). This CDR3 contains 16 residues. V was trimmed by 5 bases and J by 3 bases, leaving 17 bases between them. For the CDR3, the DNA is TGCAGTGCTCCACCCCGGGACTCATTTGGGGCCAACGTCCTGACTTTC. Translation gives CSAPPRDSFGANVLTF.

The rearrangement uses TRBV28 and TRBJ1-1; D might be TRBD1 (5 bases). Trimming took 3 bases from V and 6 from J, leaving 14 bases between them. This CDR3 spans 14 amino acids. CDR1 and CDR2 (germline): MDHEN, SYDVKM. CDR3 in DNA: TGTGCCAGCAGTTTCGGCCTTCGGGGGGCTGAAGCTTTCTTT. Residues: CASSFGLRGAEAFF.

The chain is built from TRBV9 and TRBJ2-1; 9 bases are shared with TRBD2. From germline, CDR1 is SGDLS and CDR2 YYNGEE. The length of the CDR3 is 17 residues. V dropped 0 bases and J dropped 2; count of bases not matched to a gene: 6. The CDR3 coding sequence is TGTGCCAGCAGCGTAGACCTAGCGGGGCATACCTACAATGAGCAGTTCTTC. As protein: CASSVDLAGHTYNEQFF.

This clonotype was recorded many times. CDR3 in amino acids: CSASWGNTEAFF. CDR3 DNA sequence: TGCAGTGCTAGCTGGGGTAACACTGAAGCTTTCTTT. This chain joins TRBV20-1 and TRBJ1-1; D gene unclear. The V gene lost 3 bases and the J gene lost 2 bases, with 7 bases spanning the gap. Germline values: CDR1 DFQATT, CDR2 SNEGSKA (reference sequence). The CDR3 covers 12 residues.

This clonotype was counted at least ten times. This sequence joins TRBV11-2 and TRBJ2-1; 8 bases map to TRBD1. Losses at the gene ends were 5 bases for V and 9 bases for J; bases not matched to a gene: 12. Per the germline V gene, CDR1 is SGHAT and CDR2 is FQNNGV. This CDR3 has 15 residues. The CDR3 region is CASSTSGTGLGEQFF. The DNA of the CDR3 is TGTGCCAGCAGCACCTCCGGGACAGGCCTTGGTGAGCAGTTCTTC. Full variable domain (missing parts from reference TRBV11-2 and TRBJ2-1): EAGVAQSPRYKIIEKRQSVAFWCNPISGHATLYWYQQILGQGPKLLIQFQNNGVVDDSQLPKDRFSAERLKGVDSTLKIQPAKLEDSAVYLCASSTSGTGLGEQFFGPGTRLTVL.

This clonotype occurred many times. The chain links TRBV24-1 to TRBJ2-1; D tentatively reads TRBD1 or TRBD2 (6 bases each). V shed 3 bases and J shed 2 bases, with 25 bases lying between them. The CDR3 runs 20 residues. The germline CDR1 and CDR2 sequences are KGHDR and SFDVKD. In DNA, the CDR3 is TGTGCCACCAGTGATCCCCCCACGGGACACTTTAGCGGTGCCTACAATGAGCAGTTCTTC. It yields the protein CATSDPPTGHFSGAYNEQFF.

This clonotype was picked up many times. This chain links TRBV7-8 with TRBJ1-2, with TRBD1 matching 8 bases. Per germline, CDR1 SGHVS and CDR2 FQNEAQ. V shed 2 bases, J shed 3 bases, and the junction held 14 bases outside the gene matches. The CDR3 loop spans 18 amino acids. The CDR3 region is CASSLLQGGLRLDYGYTF. The CDR3 DNA follows: TGTGCCAGCAGCTTACTACAGGGGGGCTTGCGTTTGGACTATGGCTACACCTTC.

This chain connects TRBV28 to TRBJ2-3; D remains ambiguous. V was cut by 6 bases and J by 0 bases, with 16 bases left in between. This CDR3 spans 16 amino acids. Per the germline V gene, CDR1 is MDHEN and CDR2 is SYDVKM. For the CDR3, the DNA is TGTGCCAGCAGCCCTAGACCAGATTCTAGCACAGATACGCAGTATTTT. It encodes CASSPRPDSSTDTQYF.

Only a few counts were recorded for this clonotype. The gene calls are TRBV20-1 and TRBJ2-3; the match to TRBD2 covers 9 bases. Germline CDR1 reads DFQATT; CDR2 reads SNEGSKA (reference sequence). The CDR3 totals 14 residues. V lost 3 bases and J lost 4; bases outside the gene matches: 5. DNA for the CDR3: TGCAGTGCTAGCTCTAGCGGGGCAGCAGATACGCAGTATTTT. Translated: CSASSSGAADTQYF.

Ten or more counts support this clonotype. As DNA, the CDR3 is TGTGCCAGCAGTCAGGGGGAGGGAACTGAAGCTTTCTTT. The encoded protein is CASSQGEGTEAFF. The genes are TRBV6-1 and TRBJ1-1; 7 positions agree with TRBD1. Germline trimming cut 5 bases from V and 5 bases from J; bases unmatched to any gene: 5. The germline CDR1 and CDR2 sequences are MNHNS and SASEGT. The CDR3 extends over 13 amino acids.

This clonotype has only a few counts. Here the CDR3 reads CASSPGTSGRLSSYEQYF. In DNA form, the CDR3 reads TGTGCCAGCTCACCGGGGACTAGCGGGAGGTTAAGCTCCTACGAGCAGTACTTC. V usage is TRBV18 and J usage is TRBJ2-7, with 15 positions matching TRBD2. Trimming took 3 bases from V and 0 from J; bases not matched to a gene: 6. This CDR3 has 18 residues. The germline CDR1 and CDR2 sequences are KGHSH and LQKENI.

The chain is built from TRBV6-1 and TRBJ1-5; tentatively, D is TRBD1 (5 bases). The V and J ends lost 4 bases and 5 bases respectively, with 12 bases between them. The germline V gene has CDR1 MNHNS and CDR2 SASEGT. This CDR3 spans 14 amino acids. CDR3 DNA sequence: TGTGCCAGCAGTGGGAAGGCAGGGTATCAGCCCCAGCATTTT. It specifies CASSGKAGYQPQHF.

V usage is TRBV6-2 or TRBV6-3 and J usage is TRBJ2-7; D possibly corresponds to TRBD2 (6 bases). This CDR3 region has 15 residues. The germline V gene encodes CDR1 MNHEY and CDR2 SVGEGT. Deletions cut 8 bases from V and 3 bases from J, with 20 bases between. The CDR3 coding sequence is TGTGCCAGCTCATCGGGGAGGTTGGCGGGCTACGAGCAGTACTTC. Residues: CASSSGRLAGYEQYF.

The CDR3, as DNA: TGTGCCAGCAGCTTATTCCAGGGGGCCATTAATTCACCCCTCCACTTT. This gives the protein CASSLFQGAINSPLHF. The chain couples TRBV7-2 to TRBJ1-6; 8 bases line up with TRBD1. This CDR3 contains 16 residues. Trimming cost V 2 bases and J 6 bases; bases outside gene matches: 6. The germline gives CDR1 SGHTA, CDR2 FQGNSA. Together with reference TRBV7-2 and TRBJ1-6, the CDR3 gives the full variable domain: GAGVSQSPSNKVTEKGKDVELRCDPISGHTALYWYRQSLGQGLEFLIYFQGNSAPDKSGLPSDRFSAERTGGSVSTLTIQRTQQEDSAVYLCASSLFQGAINSPLHFGNGTRLTVT.

This clonotype was picked up many times. V gene TRBV2 combines with J gene TRBJ2-2; no definite D call. The V gene's germline CDR1 is SNHLY and CDR2 FYNNEI. The CDR3 has 12 amino acids. The ends were cut back, 3 bases at V and 7 bases at J, with 6 bases in the middle. This chain's CDR3 is CASSDIGGELFF. The CDR3 DNA is TGTGCCAGCAGTGATATCGGCGGGGAGCTGTTTTTT.

The table lists this clonotype with many counts. V gene TRBV13 combines with J gene TRBJ2-7; D is uncertain. Trimming pared 4 bases from V and 5 bases from J, leaving 24 bases between. Per the germline V gene, CDR1 is PRHDT and CDR2 is FYEKMQ (reference sequence). The CDR3 sequence is 17 residues long. The CDR3 protein is CASSSSPGRTIQDEQYF. Here the CDR3 DNA reads TGTGCCAGCAGCTCTTCCCCAGGCAGAACCATCCAGGACGAGCAGTACTTC.

Comment on this clonotype: A read error may explain this, as a much larger clone is one base away. V usage is TRBV20-1 and J usage is TRBJ2-2, with 11 bases aligning to TRBD1. Germline CDR1 reads DFQATT; CDR2 reads SNEGSKA (reference sequence). Trimming at V came to 0 bases and at J to 6 bases, leaving 9 bases not matched to a gene. CDR3 length: 17 residues. CDR3 sequence (DNA): TGCAGTGCTAGAGATGCGGACAGGGGGCTCGGCGCCGGGGAGCTGTTTTTT. It specifies CSARDADRGLGAGELFF.

The sample holds many counts of this clonotype. This chain joins TRBV12-3 or TRBV12-4 and TRBJ2-5; 7 bases line up with TRBD2. The CDR3 loop spans 15 amino acids. The ends lost 8 bases at V and 5 bases at J; junction bases unmatched: 14. The CDR3 sequence is CASLLQLGGPETQYF. As DNA, the CDR3 is TGTGCCAGCCTTCTCCAGTTGGGAGGGCCGGAGACCCAGTACTTC.

This clonotype was counted between two and nine times. Since a much larger clone is just one base distant, this may be a read error. The chain has TRBV11-2 and TRBJ2-7; 8 nucleotides line up with TRBD1. The CDR3 sequence is 15 residues long. The germline CDR1 and CDR2 sequences are SGHAT and FQNNGV. CDR3 nucleotide sequence: TGTGCCAGCAGCCGTCGGGCAGGGGGCAATTACGAGCAGCACTTC. This sequence encodes CASSRRAGGNYEQHF.

The chain uses TRBV3-1 and TRBJ2-7; 8 bases align to TRBD1. The CDR3 loop spans 14 amino acids. Germline V gives CDR1 LGHDT, CDR2 YNNKEL (reference sequence). J lost 6 bases, V lost 4 bases, and 8 bases had no gene match. CDR3 loop: CASSLGTGRVEQYF. CDR3 bases: TGTGCCAGCAGCCTCGGGACAGGCCGAGTCGAGCAGTACTTC.